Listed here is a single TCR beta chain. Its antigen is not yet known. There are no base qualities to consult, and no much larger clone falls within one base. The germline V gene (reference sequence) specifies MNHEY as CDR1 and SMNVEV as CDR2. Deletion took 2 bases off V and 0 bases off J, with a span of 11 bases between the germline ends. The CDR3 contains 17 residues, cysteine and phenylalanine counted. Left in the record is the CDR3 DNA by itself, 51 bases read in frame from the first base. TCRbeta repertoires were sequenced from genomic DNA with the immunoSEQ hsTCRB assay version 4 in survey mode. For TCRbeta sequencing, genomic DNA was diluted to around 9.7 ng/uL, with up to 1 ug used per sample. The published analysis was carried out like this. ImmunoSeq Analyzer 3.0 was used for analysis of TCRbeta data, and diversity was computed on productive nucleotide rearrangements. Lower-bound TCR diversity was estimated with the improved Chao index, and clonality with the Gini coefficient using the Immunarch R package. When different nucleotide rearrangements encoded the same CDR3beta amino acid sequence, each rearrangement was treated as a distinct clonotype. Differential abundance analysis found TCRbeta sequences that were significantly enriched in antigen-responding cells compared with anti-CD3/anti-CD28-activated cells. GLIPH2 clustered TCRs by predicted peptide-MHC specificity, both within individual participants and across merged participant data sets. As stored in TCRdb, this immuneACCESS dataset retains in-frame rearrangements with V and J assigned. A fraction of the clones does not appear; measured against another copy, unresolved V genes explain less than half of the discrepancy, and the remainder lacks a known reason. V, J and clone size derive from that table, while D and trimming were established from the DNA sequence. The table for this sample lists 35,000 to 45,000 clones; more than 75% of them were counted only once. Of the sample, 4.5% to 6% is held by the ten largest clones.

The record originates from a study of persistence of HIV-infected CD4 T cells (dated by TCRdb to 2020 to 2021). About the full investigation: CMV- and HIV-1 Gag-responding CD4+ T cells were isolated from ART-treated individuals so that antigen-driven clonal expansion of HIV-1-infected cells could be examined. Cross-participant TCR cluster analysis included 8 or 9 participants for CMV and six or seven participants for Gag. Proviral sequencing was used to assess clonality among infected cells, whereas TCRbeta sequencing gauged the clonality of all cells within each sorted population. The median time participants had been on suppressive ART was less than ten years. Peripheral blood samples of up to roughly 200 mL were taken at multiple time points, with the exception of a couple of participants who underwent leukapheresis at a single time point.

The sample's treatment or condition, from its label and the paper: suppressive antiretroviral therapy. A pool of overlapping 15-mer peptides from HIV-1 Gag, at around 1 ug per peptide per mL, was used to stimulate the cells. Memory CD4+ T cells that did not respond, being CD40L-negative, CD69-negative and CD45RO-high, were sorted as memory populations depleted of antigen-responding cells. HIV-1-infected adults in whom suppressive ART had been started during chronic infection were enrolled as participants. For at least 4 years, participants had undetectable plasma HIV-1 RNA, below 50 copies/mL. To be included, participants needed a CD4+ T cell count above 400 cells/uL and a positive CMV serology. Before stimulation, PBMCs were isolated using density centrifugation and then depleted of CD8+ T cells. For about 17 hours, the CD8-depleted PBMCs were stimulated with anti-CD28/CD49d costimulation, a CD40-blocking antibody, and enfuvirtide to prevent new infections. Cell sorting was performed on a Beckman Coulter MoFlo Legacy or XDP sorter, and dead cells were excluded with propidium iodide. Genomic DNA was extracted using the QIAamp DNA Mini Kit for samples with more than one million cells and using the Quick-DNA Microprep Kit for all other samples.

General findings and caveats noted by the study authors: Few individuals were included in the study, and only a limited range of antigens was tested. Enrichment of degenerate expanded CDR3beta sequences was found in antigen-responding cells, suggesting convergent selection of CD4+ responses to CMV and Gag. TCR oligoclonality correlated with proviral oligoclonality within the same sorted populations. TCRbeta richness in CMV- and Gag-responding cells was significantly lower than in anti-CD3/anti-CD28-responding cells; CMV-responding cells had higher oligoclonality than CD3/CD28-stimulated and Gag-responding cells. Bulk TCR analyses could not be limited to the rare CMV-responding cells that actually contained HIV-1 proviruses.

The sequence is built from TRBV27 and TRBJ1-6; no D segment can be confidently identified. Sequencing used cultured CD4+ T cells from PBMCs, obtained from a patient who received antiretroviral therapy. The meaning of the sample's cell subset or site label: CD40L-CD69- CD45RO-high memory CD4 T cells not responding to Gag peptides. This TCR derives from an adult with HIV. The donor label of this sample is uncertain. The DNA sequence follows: TGTGCCAGCAGTTTACGGTGGGGTAGCTCCTATAATTCACCCCTCCACTTT. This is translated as CASSLRWGSSYNSPLHF.